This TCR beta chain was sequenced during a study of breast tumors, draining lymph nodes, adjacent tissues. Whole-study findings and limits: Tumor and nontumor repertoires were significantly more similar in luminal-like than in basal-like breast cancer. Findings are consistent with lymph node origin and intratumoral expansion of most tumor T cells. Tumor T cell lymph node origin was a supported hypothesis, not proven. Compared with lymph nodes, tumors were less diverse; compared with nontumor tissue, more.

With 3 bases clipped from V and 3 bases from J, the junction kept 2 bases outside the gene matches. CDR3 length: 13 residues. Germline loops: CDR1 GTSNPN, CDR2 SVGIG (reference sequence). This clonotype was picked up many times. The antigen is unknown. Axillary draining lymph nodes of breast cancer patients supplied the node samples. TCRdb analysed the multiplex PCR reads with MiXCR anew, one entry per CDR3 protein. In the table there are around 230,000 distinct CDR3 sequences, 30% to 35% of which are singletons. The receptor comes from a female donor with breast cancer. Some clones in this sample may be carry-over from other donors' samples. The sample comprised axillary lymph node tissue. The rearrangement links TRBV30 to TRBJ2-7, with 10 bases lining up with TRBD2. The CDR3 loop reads CAWRLAGNYEQYF. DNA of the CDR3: TGTGCCTGGAGACTAGCGGGGAACTACGAGCAGTACTTC.